The entry below describes one T cell receptor (beta chain). The clone's antigen remains unknown. Base qualities are not at hand, and no much larger clone is one base apart. These data belong to a study of cytomegalovirus exposure and HLA in healthy donors (dated by TCRdb to about 2017). Regarding the study in general: In an earlier analysis of 550 to 750 of the donors, roughly 300 Gb of sequence data and 90 million to 120 million unique TCR beta sequences from about 179 million T cells were reported. Roughly 310 gigabases of sequencing data and tens of millions of unique TCR sequences were included in an early release covering about 620 HLA-typed donors. Among the approximately 420 genotyped donors, approximately 77% belonged to the genetic ancestry cluster associated with self-reported Caucasian donors. The study aimed to test whether signatures of past pathogen exposure could be identified by cataloging public T cell receptors. Using immunosequencing, the study profiled T cell repertoires from about 650 subjects and related those repertoires to cytomegalovirus serostatus. Along with the 666-subject first cohort, a separate validation cohort of roughly 110 different subjects was used. To predict cytomegalovirus infection status, the study combined high-throughput TCR immunosequencing, statistical association of individual TCRs with disease status, and machine learning. To study patterns of TCR occurrence, a later analysis re-analyzed previously published TCR beta repertoires from 666 donors and added high-resolution HLA genotyping. In the later analysis, no new phenotypic data were used to find candidate immune exposures; instead, reliance was placed on TCR beta sequences and their occurrence across donors. To decide whether each TCR beta V gene segment behaved as functional or pseudogenic, an earlier analysis of several hundred of the donors relied on high-throughput TCR beta sequencing. Donor age, sex, ethnicity and CMV serostatus were compiled together with the repertoire data. In a later genetic analysis, genome-wide SNP genotypes for about three fifths of the roughly 670 donors were used, and that subset was treated as a discovery cohort. All discovery cohort repertoires had been generated using a single sequencing platform. HLA typing covered class I and class II loci at four-digit resolution. The number of typed donors differed by locus: 629-630 for A, B, C, DRB1 and DQB1; 500 to 550 for DQA1; around 580 for DPA1; and roughly 490 for DPB1. Roughly 5 DR-DQ haplotypes were treated as single units for association and clustering because of strong linkage in the cohort. Among about 360 genotyped donors of the cohort, an average of roughly 240,000 unique TCR beta nucleotide sequences were sequenced per donor, roughly a sixth of them non-productive.

The CDR3, from cysteine to phenylalanine, totals 15 residues. The sequence is cut down to CDR3 DNA, 45 bases in frame from base 1. Sequences SGDLS (CDR1) and YYNGEE (CDR2) are obtained from the germline V gene. V trim: 3 bases; J trim: 8 bases; unmatched bases: 5. In total, around 600 healthy bone marrow donors made up the cohort. Cohort members were all nominally healthy when sampled, although unrecorded immune exposures were likely present. The donor was CMV seropositive and was included in the group of approximately 300 seropositive cohort members. Each donor provided a peripheral blood sample, and peripheral blood mononuclear cells were used for TCR beta sequencing. Genomic DNA was extracted from the blood cell samples with the Qiagen DNeasy Blood Extraction Kit. Beyond this particular receptor, the publication reports: An association between a missense DCLRE1C variant and V-gene and J-gene trimming of TCR beta chains was found in a later genetic analysis and replicated in an independent cohort. Across donors, most TCR sequences were observed very rarely, whereas some public TCRs were present in many individuals. In a later genetic analysis, fewer N-insertions in productive TCRs were reported among donors in an Asian-associated ancestry cluster than the roughly 710-donor mean. According to a later analysis, parvovirus B19, influenza, CMV and Epstein-Barr virus appeared linked to several top co-occurrence clusters. In a later analysis, most CMV-associated TCR beta chains were found to appear HLA-restricted, with HLA associations seemingly driven largely by CMV exposure. The classifier was reported to diagnose cytomegalovirus status with high specificity and sensitivity in both the original cohort and the validation cohort. Approximately 16 rarely observed V segments, including chromosome 9 orphons, were excluded from the earlier analysis of 550 to 700 of the donors because counts were too low. The authors suggested that the approach could potentially be generalized to other disease states and immunological phenotypes. HLA typing was unavailable for some donors at each locus, so association tests used only the typed subset. According to a later analysis, TCR association rates differed among HLA loci, with DRB1 alleles showing the most associated TCRs and HLA-C alleles showing the fewest. Some IMGT-functional V segments, including TRBV6-2 and TRBV6-3, could not be distinguished by the 87-base-pair reads and were therefore excluded. The sequencing pipeline was judged likely to have produced a cluster of highly shared sequence variants as a technical artifact. Broadly in line with IMGT annotations, most TCR beta V segments showed up in productive rearrangements about 87% or about 30% of the time in an earlier analysis of approximately 640 of the donors. Roughly uniform sequencing depth across donors was assumed in presence/absence analyses, although this assumption may not hold. The cohort was sequenced for TCR beta chains only, and without alpha or paired-chain data the features that could be detected were limited. Assigning TCR associations to individual alleles was difficult when HLA alleles, especially DR and DQ, strongly co-occurred. For the cohort, immune exposure information was limited to CMV serostatus. At a false discovery rate of 0.05, a later analysis linked around 17,000 TCR beta sequences to specific HLA alleles. A later analysis found that HLA-associated TCR beta chains were more clonally expanded and had lower generation probabilities than equally common non-associated chains. A further reported finding was that TCR beta sequences accurately predicted the HLA-A and HLA-B alleles for most subjects in the first cohort. In the study, about 150 TCR beta chains were listed as associated with cytomegalovirus. Linkage disequilibrium might explain the correlated functional status among segregating V segments, but an unknown experimental factor could not be ruled out. In vitro tests confirmed that a few of the cytomegalovirus-associated TCR beta chains recognize cytomegalovirus antigens.

Receptor libraries were prepared by the immunoSEQ multiplex PCR assay. For the multiplex PCR, a mixture combining 60 forward primers for TCR Vbeta segments and 13 reverse primers for TCR Jbeta segments was used. A multiplex PCR assay on genomic DNA amplified the CDR3 region of rearranged TCR beta genes. The amplified TCR beta libraries were sequenced on the Illumina HiSeq System as 87-base-pair reads. In the original analysis: A later analysis counted tens of millions of unique TCR beta chains across the 640 or so repertoires, and around 9.9 million of these chains were shared by at least two donors. A nearest-neighbor algorithm error-corrected the raw reads and collapsed the reads into unique sequences, merging closely related sequences to remove PCR and sequencing errors. Alignment of CDR3 sequences to IMGT reference sequences was used to assign V, D and J gene segments. For a sequence to be retained, a match of at least six nucleotides to both a V gene segment and a J gene segment was required. Rearrangements were called productive when the CDR3 lacked stop codons and stayed in frame with V and J; all others were non-productive. Following IMGT convention, CDR3 was defined as the stretch from the second conserved V-encoded cysteine up to the conserved J-encoded phenylalanine. Sequences without an unambiguous match to a single V gene segment were excluded from the earlier analysis of over 500 of the donors. An earlier analysis of 500 to 700 of the donors classified V segments as functional when productive rearrangements were above 56.7% and as segregating when the standard deviation between donors was above 5%. A statistical classification framework was developed to diagnose cytomegalovirus status using the catalog of TCR beta chain sequences. A later analysis assigned V and J genes by comparing TCR nucleotide sequences with IMGT/GENE-DB human TR gene sequences. A later analysis assigned CDR3 sequences and most-parsimonious VDJ recombination scenarios with the TCRdist pipeline. In a later analysis, each TCR beta chain was defined by its CDR3 amino acid sequence together with its V-gene family, and reads lacking a unique V-gene family were excluded. To address suspected cross-contamination and a sequencing artifact, a later analysis removed approximately 590 highly shared, low-generation-probability nucleotide sequences. In a later analysis, a clonal expansion index was calculated for each public chain from normalized within-repertoire ranks of inferred template counts. A later analysis computed generation probabilities with a VDJ recombination model fitted to out-of-frame rearrangements, and checked the results against IGoR. In a later analysis, hypergeometric tests were used to score TCR-TCR, TCR-HLA and TCR-CMV co-occurrence, with a repertoire-size bias correction applied to TCR pairs. To estimate false discovery rates, a later analysis permuted the HLA or CMV assignments 20 times. In a later analysis, co-occurring TCRs were grouped with DBSCAN, and TCRdist sequence similarity was added when clustering was performed within HLA-allele-positive subsets. Co-occurrence clustering excluded repertoires with fewer than 30,000 or more than 120,000 public chains, plus five with anomalous nucleotide sharing. Entries here come from immuneACCESS through TCRdb and include only in-frame sequences with V and J called. Some clones fail to appear in such tables; in the studies checked, an unresolved V gene covers under half of the shortfall, and the cause of the remainder is unknown. V and J calls and clone size follow that table, whereas D and trimming were derived from the DNA. This sample lists about 38,000 clones; approximately 90% were detected once. The top ten clones comprise 10% to 12% of the sample.

The sequence was obtained from a woman in her thirties or forties in good health and CMV-seropositive. The sample taken for sequencing was PBMCs. The chain couples TRBV9 to TRBJ1-6, and 10 junction bases match TRBD1. The DNA reads TGTGCCAGCAGCGCGACAGGGGGCAGCCATTCACCCCTCCACTTT. Its protein is CASSATGGSHSPLHF.